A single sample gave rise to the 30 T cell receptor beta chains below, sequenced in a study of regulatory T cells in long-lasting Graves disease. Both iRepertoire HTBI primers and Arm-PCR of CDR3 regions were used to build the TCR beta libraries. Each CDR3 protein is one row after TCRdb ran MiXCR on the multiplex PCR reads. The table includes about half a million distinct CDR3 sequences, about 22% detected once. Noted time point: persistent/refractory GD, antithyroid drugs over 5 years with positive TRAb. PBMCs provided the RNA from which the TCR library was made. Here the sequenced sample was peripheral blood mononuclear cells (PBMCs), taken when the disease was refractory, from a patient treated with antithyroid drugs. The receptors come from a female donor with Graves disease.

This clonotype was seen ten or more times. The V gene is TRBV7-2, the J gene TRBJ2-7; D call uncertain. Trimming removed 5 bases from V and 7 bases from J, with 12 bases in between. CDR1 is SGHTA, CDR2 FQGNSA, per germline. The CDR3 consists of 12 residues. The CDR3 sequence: CASSPSLVEQYF. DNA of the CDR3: TGTGCCAGCAGCCCGAGCTTAGTAGAGCAGTACTTC.

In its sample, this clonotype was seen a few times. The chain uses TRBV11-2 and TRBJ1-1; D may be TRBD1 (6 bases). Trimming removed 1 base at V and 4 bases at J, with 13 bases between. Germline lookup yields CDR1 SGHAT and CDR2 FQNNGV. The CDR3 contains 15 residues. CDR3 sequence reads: CASSLGGGRITEAFF. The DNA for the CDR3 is TGTGCCAGCAGCTTAGGAGGGGGAAGGATCACTGAAGCTTTCTTT.

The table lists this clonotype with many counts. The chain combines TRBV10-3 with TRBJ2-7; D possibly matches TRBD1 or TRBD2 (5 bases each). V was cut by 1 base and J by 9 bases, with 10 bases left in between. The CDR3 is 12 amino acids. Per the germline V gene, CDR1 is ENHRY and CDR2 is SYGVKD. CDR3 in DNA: TGTGCCATCAGTGAGTTCCGGGGCGGGCAGTACTTC. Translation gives CAISEFRGGQYF.

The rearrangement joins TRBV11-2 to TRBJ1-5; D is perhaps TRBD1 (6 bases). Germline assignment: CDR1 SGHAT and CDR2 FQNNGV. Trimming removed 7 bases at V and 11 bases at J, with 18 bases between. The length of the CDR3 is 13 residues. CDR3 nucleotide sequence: TGTGCCAGCAACAAGAACAGGGAGGGGACCCAGCATTTT. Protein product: CASNKNREGTQHF.

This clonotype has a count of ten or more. The CDR3 region is CASSRLGQNGYTF. Here the CDR3 DNA reads TGTGCCAGCAGCCGACTAGGACAGAATGGCTACACCTTC. This sequence joins TRBV27 and TRBJ1-2, with D maybe TRBD1 (6 bases). Trimming removed 6 bases from V and 6 bases from J, with 14 bases in between. This CDR3 has 13 amino acids. Germline-derived CDR1 and CDR2 are MNHEY and SMNVEV (reference sequence).

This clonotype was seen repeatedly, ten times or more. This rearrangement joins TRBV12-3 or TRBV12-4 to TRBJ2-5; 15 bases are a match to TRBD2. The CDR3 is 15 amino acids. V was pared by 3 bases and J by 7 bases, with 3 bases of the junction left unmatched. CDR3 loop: CASSLRGLAGGTQYF. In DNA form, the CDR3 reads TGTGCCAGCAGTTTGAGGGGACTAGCGGGGGGGACCCAGTACTTC.

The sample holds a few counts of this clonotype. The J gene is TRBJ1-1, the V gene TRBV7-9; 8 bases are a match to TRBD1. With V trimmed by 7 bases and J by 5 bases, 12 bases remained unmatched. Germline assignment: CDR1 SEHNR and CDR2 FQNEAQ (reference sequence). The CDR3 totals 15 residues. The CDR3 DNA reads TGTGCCAGCACCCACGCGACAGGGGTTTTTACTGAAGCTTTCTTT. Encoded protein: CASTHATGVFTEAFF.

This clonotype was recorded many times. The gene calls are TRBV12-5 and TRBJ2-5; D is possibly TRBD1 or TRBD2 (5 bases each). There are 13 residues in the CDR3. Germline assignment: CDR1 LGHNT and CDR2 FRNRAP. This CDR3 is CASSPRGSETQYF. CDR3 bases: TGTGCCAGCAGCCCCCGGGGCTCGGAGACCCAGTACTTC.

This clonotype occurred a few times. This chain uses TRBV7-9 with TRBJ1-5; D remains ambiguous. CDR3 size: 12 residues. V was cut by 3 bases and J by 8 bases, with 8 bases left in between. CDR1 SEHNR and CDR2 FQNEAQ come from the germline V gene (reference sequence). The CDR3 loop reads CASSFSDEPQHF. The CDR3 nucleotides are TGTGCCAGCAGCTTTTCGGATGAGCCCCAGCATTTT.

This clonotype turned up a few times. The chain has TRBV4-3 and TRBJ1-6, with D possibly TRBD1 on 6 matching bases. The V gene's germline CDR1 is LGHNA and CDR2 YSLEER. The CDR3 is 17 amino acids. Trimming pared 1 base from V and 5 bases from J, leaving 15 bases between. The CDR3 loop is CASSQAPRGADNSPLHF. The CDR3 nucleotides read TGCGCCAGCAGCCAAGCCCCCAGGGGCGCCGATAATTCACCCCTCCACTTT.

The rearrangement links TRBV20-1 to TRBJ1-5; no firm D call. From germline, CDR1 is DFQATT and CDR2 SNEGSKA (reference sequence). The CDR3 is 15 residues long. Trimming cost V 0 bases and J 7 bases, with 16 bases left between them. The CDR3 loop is CSARDLGGLQQPQHF. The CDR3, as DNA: TGCAGTGCTAGAGATCTTGGAGGTCTCCAACAGCCCCAGCATTTT.

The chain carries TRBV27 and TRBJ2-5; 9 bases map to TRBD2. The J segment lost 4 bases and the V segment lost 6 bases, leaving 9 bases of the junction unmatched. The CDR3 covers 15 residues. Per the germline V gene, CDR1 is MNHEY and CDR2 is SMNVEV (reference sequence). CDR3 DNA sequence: TGTGCCAGCAGAACCTTAGCGGGAGTGGGAGAGACCCAGTACTTC. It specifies CASRTLAGVGETQYF.

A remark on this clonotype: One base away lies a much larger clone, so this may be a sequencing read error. CDR3 DNA sequence: TGTGCCTGCAGCTCCCGCGCGACACTACAAGGACAGACTGAAGCTTTCTTT. It specifies CACSSRATLQGQTEAFF. The J gene is TRBJ1-1, the V gene TRBV7-3; D may be TRBD1 (6 bases). The germline V gene encodes CDR1 SGHTA and CDR2 FQGTGA. This CDR3 region has 17 residues.

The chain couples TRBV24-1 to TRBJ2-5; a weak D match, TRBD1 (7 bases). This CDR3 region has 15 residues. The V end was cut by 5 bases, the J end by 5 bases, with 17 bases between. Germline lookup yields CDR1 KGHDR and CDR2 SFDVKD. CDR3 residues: CATSGSTPGGETQYF. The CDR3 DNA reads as TGTGCCACCAGTGGCTCTACTCCAGGGGGGGAGACCCAGTACTTC.

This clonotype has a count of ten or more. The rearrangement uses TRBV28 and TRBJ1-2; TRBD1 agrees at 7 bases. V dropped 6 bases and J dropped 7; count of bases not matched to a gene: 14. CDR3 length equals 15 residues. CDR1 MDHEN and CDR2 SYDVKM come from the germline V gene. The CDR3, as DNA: TGTGCCAGCAGCCCAACCAAGGAGCAGGGGGTTGGCTACACCTTC. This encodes CASSPTKEQGVGYTF.

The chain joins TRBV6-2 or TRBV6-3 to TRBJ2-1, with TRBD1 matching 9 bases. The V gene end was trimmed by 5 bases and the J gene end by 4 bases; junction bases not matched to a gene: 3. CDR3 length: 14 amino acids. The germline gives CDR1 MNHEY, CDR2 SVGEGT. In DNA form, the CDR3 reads TGTGCCAGCAGTCCGGACAGGGGATACAATGAGCAGTTCTTC. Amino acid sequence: CASSPDRGYNEQFF.

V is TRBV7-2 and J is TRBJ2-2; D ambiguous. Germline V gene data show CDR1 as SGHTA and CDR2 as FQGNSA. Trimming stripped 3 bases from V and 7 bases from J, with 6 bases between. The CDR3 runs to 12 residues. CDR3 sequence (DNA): TGTGCCAGCAGCTTTAGCAACGGGGAGCTGTTTTTT. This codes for CASSFSNGELFF.

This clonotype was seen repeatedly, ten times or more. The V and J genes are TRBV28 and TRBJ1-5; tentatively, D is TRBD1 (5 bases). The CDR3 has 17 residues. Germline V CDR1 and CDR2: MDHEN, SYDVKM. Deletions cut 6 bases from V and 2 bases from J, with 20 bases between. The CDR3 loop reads CASSLMGLKSGNQPQHF. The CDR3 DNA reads TGTGCCAGCAGCCTAATGGGGCTGAAAAGTGGCAATCAGCCCCAGCATTTT.

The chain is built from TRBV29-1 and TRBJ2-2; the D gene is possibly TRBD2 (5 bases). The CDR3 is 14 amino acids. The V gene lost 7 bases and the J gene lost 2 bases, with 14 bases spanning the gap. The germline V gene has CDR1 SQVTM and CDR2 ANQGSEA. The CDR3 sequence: CSADSGTNTGELFF. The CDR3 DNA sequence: TGCAGCGCAGATTCGGGAACCAACACCGGGGAGCTGTTTTTT.

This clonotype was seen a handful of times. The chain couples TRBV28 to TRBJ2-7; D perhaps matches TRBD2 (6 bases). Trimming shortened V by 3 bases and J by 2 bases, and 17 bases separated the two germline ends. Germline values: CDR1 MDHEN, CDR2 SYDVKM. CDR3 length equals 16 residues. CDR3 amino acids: CASSFPTRLRTYEQYF. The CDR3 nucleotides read TGTGCCAGCAGTTTCCCGACTAGATTAAGAACCTACGAGCAGTACTTC.

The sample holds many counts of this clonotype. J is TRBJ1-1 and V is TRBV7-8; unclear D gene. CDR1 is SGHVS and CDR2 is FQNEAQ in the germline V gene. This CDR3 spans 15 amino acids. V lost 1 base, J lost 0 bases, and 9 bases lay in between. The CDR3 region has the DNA TGTGCCAGCAGCTTAGGATCGGCTATGAACACTGAAGCTTTCTTT. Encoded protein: CASSLGSAMNTEAFF.

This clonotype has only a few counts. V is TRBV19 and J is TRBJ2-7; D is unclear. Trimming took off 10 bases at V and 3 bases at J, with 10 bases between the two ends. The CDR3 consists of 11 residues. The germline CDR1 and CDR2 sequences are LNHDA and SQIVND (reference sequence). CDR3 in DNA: TGTGCCACTAGACTCGGCTACGAGCAGTACTTC. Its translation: CATRLGYEQYF.

The CDR3: CASSQGARELFF. The CDR3 coding sequence is TGTGCCAGCAGTCAGGGGGCGAGGGAGCTGTTTTTT. The J gene is TRBJ2-2, the V gene TRBV6-1, with 8 nucleotides matching TRBD1. The CDR3 covers 12 residues. J lost 9 bases, V lost 5 bases, and 2 bases had no gene match. Germline loops: CDR1 MNHNS, CDR2 SASEGT.

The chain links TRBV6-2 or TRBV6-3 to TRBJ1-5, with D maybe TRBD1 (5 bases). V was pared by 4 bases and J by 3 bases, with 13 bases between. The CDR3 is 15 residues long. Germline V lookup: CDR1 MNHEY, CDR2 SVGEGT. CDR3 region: CASSLYQGINQPQHF. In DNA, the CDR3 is TGTGCCAGCAGTTTATACCAGGGTATCAATCAGCCCCAGCATTTT.

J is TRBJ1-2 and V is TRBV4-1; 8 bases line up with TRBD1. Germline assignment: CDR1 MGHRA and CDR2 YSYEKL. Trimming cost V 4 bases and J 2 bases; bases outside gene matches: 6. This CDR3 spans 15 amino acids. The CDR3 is CASSPTGQENYGYTF. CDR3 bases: TGCGCCAGCAGCCCAACGGGACAGGAGAACTATGGCTACACCTTC.

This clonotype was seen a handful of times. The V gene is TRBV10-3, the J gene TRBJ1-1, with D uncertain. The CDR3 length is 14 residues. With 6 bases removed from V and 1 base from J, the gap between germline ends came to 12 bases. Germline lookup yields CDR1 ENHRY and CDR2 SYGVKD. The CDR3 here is CAIRGGRSNTEAFF. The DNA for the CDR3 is TGTGCCATCAGGGGCGGCAGGTCGAACACTGAAGCTTTCTTT.

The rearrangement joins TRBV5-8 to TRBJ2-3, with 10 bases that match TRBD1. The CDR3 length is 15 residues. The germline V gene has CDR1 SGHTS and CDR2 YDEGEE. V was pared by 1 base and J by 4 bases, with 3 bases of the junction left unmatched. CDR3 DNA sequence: TGTGCCAGCAGCTTGTTGGGACAGGGGCCAGATACGCAGTATTTT. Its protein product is CASSLLGQGPDTQYF. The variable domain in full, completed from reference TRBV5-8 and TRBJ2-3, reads EAGVTQSPTHLIKTRGQQATLRCSPISGHTSVYWYQQALGLGLQFLLWYDEGEERNRGNFPPRFSGRQFPNYSSELNVNALELEDSALYLCASSLLGQGPDTQYFGPGTRLTVL.

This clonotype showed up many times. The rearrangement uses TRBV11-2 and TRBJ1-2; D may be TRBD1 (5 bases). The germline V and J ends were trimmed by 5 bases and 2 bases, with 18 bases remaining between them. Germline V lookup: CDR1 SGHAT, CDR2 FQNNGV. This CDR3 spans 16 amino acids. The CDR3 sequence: CASSPIRDGRNYGYTF. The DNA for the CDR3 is TGTGCCAGCAGCCCAATACGGGACGGGAGAAACTATGGCTACACCTTC.

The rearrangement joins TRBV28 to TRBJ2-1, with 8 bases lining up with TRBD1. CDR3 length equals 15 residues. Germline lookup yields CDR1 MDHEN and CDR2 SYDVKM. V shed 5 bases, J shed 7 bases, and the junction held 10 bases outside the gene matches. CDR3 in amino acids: CASSPPGQGKNEQFF. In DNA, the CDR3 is TGTGCCAGCAGTCCCCCCGGACAGGGAAAAAATGAGCAGTTCTTC.

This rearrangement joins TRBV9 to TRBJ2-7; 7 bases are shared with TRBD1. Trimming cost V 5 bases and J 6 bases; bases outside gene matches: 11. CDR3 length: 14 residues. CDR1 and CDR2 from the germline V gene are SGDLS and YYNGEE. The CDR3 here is CASSKGTEGTEQYF. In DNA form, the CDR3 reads TGTGCCAGCAGTAAGGGGACAGAGGGCACCGAGCAGTACTTC.